A selection of T cell receptor beta chains follows, all from one sample in a study of cytomegalovirus exposure and HLA in healthy donors. The data were produced by immunoSEQ multiplex PCR, yet TCRdb's version contains in-frame clones alone and is incomplete. The sample includes fewer than 150,000 clones, around 75% of them seen just once. The sequencing input was PBMCs. These receptors were collected from a female donor in good health and CMV-seronegative. Both conserved end residues are part of each CDR3. Each record gives: CDR3 protein, V gene, clone size, J gene. Expanded clones get a size class; other rows say once, few or many, or leave the size out.

CDR3aa: CASSYEDSNQPQHF
v_gene: TRBV6-6
abundance: .
j_gene: TRBJ1-5

CDR3aa: CSVTGGGWETQYF
v_gene: TRBV29-1
abundance: .
j_gene: TRBJ2-5

CDR3aa: CASSQGQGAVNQPQHF
v_gene: TRBV4-1
abundance: .
j_gene: TRBJ1-5

CDR3aa: CASSIRRQTGQPQHF
v_gene: TRBV19
abundance: .
j_gene: TRBJ1-5

CDR3aa: CASSLHRGWPLYEQYF
v_gene: TRBV7-9
abundance: .
j_gene: TRBJ2-7

CDR3aa: CASSESLAGPRDTQYF
v_gene: TRBV10-1
abundance: .
j_gene: TRBJ2-3

CDR3aa: CASGTPSTLSYEQYF
v_gene: TRBV28
abundance: .
j_gene: TRBJ2-7

CDR3aa: CASSPLQLNEKLFF
v_gene: TRBV18
abundance: .
j_gene: TRBJ1-4

CDR3aa: CSVEFREGPRLGEQYF
v_gene: TRBV29-1
abundance: .
j_gene: TRBJ2-7

CDR3aa: CATSTEGPATDTQYF
v_gene: TRBV15
abundance: .
j_gene: TRBJ2-3

CDR3aa: CASSPSTGGPEAFF
v_gene: TRBV5-1
abundance: .
j_gene: TRBJ1-1

CDR3aa: CASSLVGAAPPTGELFF
v_gene: TRBV7-7
abundance: .
j_gene: TRBJ2-2

CDR3aa: CATSRASNSYEQYF
v_gene: TRBV15
abundance: few
j_gene: TRBJ2-7

CDR3aa: CASSSAGRNQPQHF
v_gene: TRBV6-5
abundance: .
j_gene: TRBJ1-5

CDR3aa: CTSSLGSFEAFF
v_gene: TRBV7-9
abundance: .
j_gene: TRBJ1-1

CDR3aa: CASSRGHQIYF
v_gene: TRBV28
abundance: .
j_gene: TRBJ1-3